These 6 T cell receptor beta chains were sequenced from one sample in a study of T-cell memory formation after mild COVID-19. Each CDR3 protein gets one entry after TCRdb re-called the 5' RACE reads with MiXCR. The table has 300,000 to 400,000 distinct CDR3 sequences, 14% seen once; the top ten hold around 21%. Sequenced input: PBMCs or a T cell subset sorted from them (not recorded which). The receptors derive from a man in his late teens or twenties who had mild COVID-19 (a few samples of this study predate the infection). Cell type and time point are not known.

CDR3 nucleotide sequence: TGTGCCAGCAGCCGAACTAGCGGGGGGGCGGAGGAGCAGTTCTTC. Its protein is CASSRTSGGAEEQFF. V gene TRBV6-6 combines with J gene TRBJ2-1; 13 bases line up with TRBD2. The trim removed 6 bases at V and 10 bases at J, leaving 9 bases unmatched. Germline CDR1 and CDR2: MNHNY and SVGAGI (reference sequence). CDR3 length: 15 amino acids.

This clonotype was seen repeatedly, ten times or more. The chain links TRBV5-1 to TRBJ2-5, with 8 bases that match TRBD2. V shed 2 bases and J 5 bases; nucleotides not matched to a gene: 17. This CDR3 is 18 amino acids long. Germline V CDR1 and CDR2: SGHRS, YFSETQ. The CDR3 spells CASSLPGLSGGPGETQYF. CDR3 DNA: TGCGCCAGCAGCTTACCCGGACTCAGCGGGGGCCCCGGGGAGACCCAGTACTTC.

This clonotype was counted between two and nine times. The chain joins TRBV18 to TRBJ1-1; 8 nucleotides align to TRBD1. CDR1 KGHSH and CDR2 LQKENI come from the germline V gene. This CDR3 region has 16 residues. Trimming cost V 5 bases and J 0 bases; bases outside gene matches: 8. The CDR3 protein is CASSRQGRAMNTEAFF. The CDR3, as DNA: TGTGCCAGCTCAAGACAGGGGAGGGCGATGAACACTGAAGCTTTCTTT.

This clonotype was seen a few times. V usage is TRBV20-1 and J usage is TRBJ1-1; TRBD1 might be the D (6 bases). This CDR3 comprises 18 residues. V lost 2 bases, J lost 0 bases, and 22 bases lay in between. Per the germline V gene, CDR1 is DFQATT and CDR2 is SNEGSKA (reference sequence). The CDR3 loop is CSARSPPDRSELNTEAFF. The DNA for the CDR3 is TGCAGTGCTAGATCTCCGCCCGACAGGTCGGAGCTGAACACTGAAGCTTTCTTT.

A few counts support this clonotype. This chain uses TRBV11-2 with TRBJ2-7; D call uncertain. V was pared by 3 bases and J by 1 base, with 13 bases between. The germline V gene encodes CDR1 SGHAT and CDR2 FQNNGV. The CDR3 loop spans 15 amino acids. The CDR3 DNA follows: TGTGCCAGCAGCTTCCGGTCCTCAAATTCCTACGAGCAGTACTTC. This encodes CASSFRSSNSYEQYF.

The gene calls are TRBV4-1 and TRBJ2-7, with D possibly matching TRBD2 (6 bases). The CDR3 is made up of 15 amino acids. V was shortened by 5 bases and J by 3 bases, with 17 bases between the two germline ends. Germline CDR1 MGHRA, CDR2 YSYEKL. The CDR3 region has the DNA TGCGCCAGCAGCGCAAATTCTGGGGGAGGCTACGAGCAGTACTTC. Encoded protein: CASSANSGGGYEQYF.